This T cell receptor (beta chain) was observed in a study of T cells in Graves' hyperthyroidism and ophthalmopathy. Amplification of TCR beta CDR3 regions used RNA as the template. HTBI primers were used for first-round RT-PCR of the TCR CDR3. TCRdb processed the multiplex PCR reads anew with MiXCR; each CDR3 protein has one entry. The sample lists over 500,000 distinct CDR3 sequences, roughly 15% seen once, with 17% in the top ten. This clonotype was found many times. Trimming stripped 5 bases from V and 6 bases from J, with 10 bases between. The germline gives CDR1 MNHNS, CDR2 SASEGT. This CDR3 comprises 12 residues.

The chain couples TRBV6-1 to TRBJ1-1; D call uncertain. The clonotype was recovered from a young woman with Graves' ophthalmopathy. The sample was blood. In DNA, the CDR3 is TGTGCCAGCAGTCGGCCCGGGGCTGAAGCTTTCTTT. Protein product: CASSRPGAEAFF.